This TCR beta chain was profiled in a study of blood T cell repertoires in COVID-19 (dated by TCRdb to the early 2020s). In the study overall: Samples covering the acute and convalescent phases of COVID-19 were provided by collaborators in the United States, Italy and Spain. The prospective study material was composed of cDNA or gDNA derived from T cells, B-cell-depleted T cells, or PBMCs. Subjects who had been exposed to COVID-19, were actively infected with it, or had recovered from it provided the deeply sampled blood TCRbeta repertoires that made up the dataset. The repertoires were made available in a free public database intended to serve as a resource for research on the immune response to SARS-CoV-2. Samples came from the ongoing ImmuneRACE study (first 160 participants) plus 1,254 subjects from 6 global collaborators. A de-identified subject ID, COVID-19 status, age in years and sex were almost always included in the sample metadata. HLA class I and class II types, where available, came from metadata supplied by the sample provider rather than from assay-based typing. Overall study results and their limits: The quantity of clinical and demographic metadata differed by source and by participant and was supplied without curation.

TCRbeta CDR3 regions were amplified from genomic DNA using the immunoSEQ Assay, a bias-controlled multiplex PCR. The source study handled its data this way. Nucleated cell counts per sample were estimated from amplification of reference gene primers within the assay. Sequence reads were collapsed and filtered to measure the absolute abundance of every unique TCRbeta CDR3 rearrangement. For each sample, productive Simpson clonality was calculated as the square root of Simpson's diversity index across productive rearrangements. Drawn from immuneACCESS, this table holds only the in-frame rearrangements with V and J called that TCRdb kept. Clones are partly lost; checked studies trace under half to an unresolved V gene and leave the rest unexplained. For V, J and clone size, that table is used; D and trimming come from the DNA. The sample table records 300,000 to 350,000 clones; more than 80% of these occur just once. Of the sample, approximately 6.8% falls within the top ten clones.

At one collaborating source in Seattle, patients were enrolled during active infection and were followed longitudinally through the course of disease. Whole blood was collected in K2EDTA tubes by collaborating institutions according to the institutions' own protocols. Collaborator samples were shipped for TCRbeta analysis as frozen whole blood, isolated PBMCs, or DNA extracted from either sample type. Measured from the cysteine to the phenylalanine, the CDR3 is 15 residues long. Only the CDR3 DNA is retained, 45 bases long and in frame from the first base. Taken from the germline V gene (reference sequence), the CDR1 and CDR2 loops are SGHNT and YYREEE. Trimming costs V 0 bases and J 3 bases, and their ends lie 13 bases apart. Points on this clone: The clone's antigen remains unknown. It has no much larger one-base neighbor in the sample; base qualities were not kept.

The sample was peripheral blood. The V gene is TRBV5-4 and the J gene is TRBJ2-7; TRBD2 is a possible D gene, resting on 5 matching bases. The TCR comes from a woman aged 30 to 39 with COVID-19, enrolled during active disease. The CDR3 here reads CASSLASGRDYEQYF. The DNA sequence is as follows: TGTGCCAGCAGCTTGGCCAGCGGTAGAGACTACGAGCAGTACTTC.